This T cell receptor (beta chain) was recorded in a study of T-cell reconstitution after alpha-beta-depleted transplantation in children. Study-level points and caveats: T-cell counts and diversity were attributed mostly to newly produced T cells one year after transplant. Alpha-beta T cells present about two months after transplant were reported to originate from several hundred expanded graft clones.

The CDR3 consists of 12 residues. CDR1 and CDR2 from the germline V gene are MNHEY and SVGEGT. With V trimmed by 4 bases and J by 4 bases, 0 bases remained unmatched. Unique molecular identifiers featured in how the TCRbeta library was prepared. TCRdb ran MiXCR on the PCR reads and lists one entry per CDR3 protein. The data show hundreds of thousands of distinct CDR3 sequences, with roughly 25% seen just once and roughly 2.6% held by the top ten. This clonotype was observed at least ten times. What it binds is not known. V usage is TRBV6-2 or TRBV6-3 and J usage is TRBJ2-7, with 8 nucleotides matching TRBD1. The receptor was isolated from a girl aged 2 to 9 with Fanconi anemia, due to receive a stem cell transplant. Sequencing used PBMCs, obtained before TCRalphabeta/CD19-depleted stem cell transplant. CDR3: CASSWTGYEQYF. Written as DNA, the CDR3 is TGTGCCAGCAGTTGGACAGGGTACGAGCAGTACTTC.